This TCR beta chain is from a study of CD8+ T cells in alopecia areata. This CDR3 comprises 12 residues. Trimming cost V 6 bases and J 1 base, with 6 bases left between them. CDR1 is SQVTM and CDR2 is ANQGSEA in the germline V gene. In regard to this clone: Its antigen is undetermined.

The study, taken as a whole, reports: In scalp samples, resident alphabeta T cells of normal skin are also sequenced. Especially in alopecia totalis/universalis, lesional scalp showed greater clonality than normal scalp did. Against the mouse data, patients shared TCRs less clearly, possibly for HLA reasons.

Isolated RNA was reverse transcribed into cDNA used as the sequencing template. This table comes from immunoSEQ multiplex PCR, and its TCRdb copy is limited to in-frame clones, with some not included. Of some 200,000 clones listed, around 50% were seen once; the top ten hold around 5.1%. The sample was CD8+ T cells sorted from blood. The chain recombines TRBV29-1 with TRBJ2-2; D uncertain. The clonotype originates from a human donor in good health. CDR3 sequence reads: CSVPQNTGELFF. CDR3 DNA: TGCAGCGTCCCACAGAACACCGGGGAGCTGTTTTTT.